This paragraph reports one TCR beta chain. In the original analysis: By means of reference gene primer amplification, nucleated cell counts were estimated. The repertoire was sequenced with immunoSEQ multiplex PCR; TCRdb's copy has only in-frame clones and lacks some. V and J calls and clone size are those listed in that table; D and trimming were worked out from the DNA. The data show approximately 77,000 clones, 80% seen once. Germline V gives CDR1 SGHAT, CDR2 FQNNGV. This CDR3 contains 13 residues. Trimming pared 8 bases from V and 6 bases from J, leaving 16 bases between. This record belongs to a study of blood T cell repertoires in COVID-19. Study-wide background: Sites in the United States, Italy and Spain provided acute and convalescent COVID-19 samples. T cells, B-cell-depleted T cells, or PBMCs supplied cDNA or gDNA.

The specimen was peripheral blood. This rearrangement joins TRBV11-2 to TRBJ2-5; weak D call: TRBD2 (5 bases). The sequence derives from a woman in her seventies with acute or convalescent COVID-19. The CDR3 protein is CASSSSRGQTQYF. The CDR3 nucleotides are TGTGCCAGCTCTTCCTCGCGAGGGCAGACCCAGTACTTC.